This T cell receptor beta chain was documented in a study of T cell changes during pregnancy in multiple sclerosis. Measured with immunoSEQ multiplex PCR; TCRdb has only the in-frame clones, and not every one. Among 90,000 to 120,000 clones listed, less than 95% were seen once. Germline CDR1 is SGDLS and CDR2 is YYNGEE. V was clipped by 3 bases and J by 3 bases, with 6 bases between them. The CDR3 extends over 12 amino acids. This clonotype was obtained from a female donor in good health, enrolled as a control in a pregnancy study. Sequencing used peripheral blood, obtained in the third trimester of pregnancy. This sequence joins TRBV9 and TRBJ2-5, with D tentatively TRBD2 (5 bases). In nucleotides, the CDR3 is TGTGCCAGCAGCGCGAGGGAAGAGACCCAGTACTTC. This encodes CASSAREETQYF.